What follows are 2 T cell receptor beta chains derived from one specimen sequenced in a study of blood T cells in healthy people across ages. For the second PCR, which ran for roughly 7 to 11 cycles, a sample-barcoded 5' primer and a J-beta primer mix were used. One entry per CDR3 protein results from TCRdb running MiXCR on the 5' RACE reads. The table shows some 1,500,000 distinct CDR3 sequences, with roughly 43% occurring only once. Material: blood. Receptor source: a woman younger than 30 in good health.

This clonotype has ten or more counts. This chain joins TRBV20-1 and TRBJ1-6, with a weak D call TRBD1 (6 bases). Looked up from germline, CDR1 is DFQATT and CDR2 is SNEGSKA (reference sequence). This CDR3 has 15 residues. Trimming cost V 0 bases and J 7 bases, with 13 bases left between them. The CDR3 sequence is CSARDGYRENSPLHF. In DNA, the CDR3 is TGCAGTGCTAGAGATGGTTACAGGGAAAATTCACCCCTCCACTTT.

This clonotype was counted between two and nine times. CDR3 loop: CASSSHPGTLRSPLHF. CDR3 nucleotide sequence: TGTGCCAGCAGCTCACACCCCGGGACACTCCGGTCACCCCTCCACTTT. This chain joins TRBV7-6 and TRBJ1-6; a possible D gene is TRBD1 (6 bases). Germline V gives CDR1 SGHVS, CDR2 FNYEAQ. The CDR3 loop spans 16 amino acids. V dropped 4 bases and J dropped 10 bases, with 20 bases sitting between them. The complete variable domain, with remaining parts taken from reference TRBV7-6 and TRBJ1-6, reads GAGVSQSPRYKVTKRGQDVALRCDPISGHVSLYWYRQALGQGPEFLTYFNYEAQQDKSGLPNDRFSAERPEGSISTLTIQRTEQRDSAMYRCASSSHPGTLRSPLHFGNGTRLTVT.